These 29 T cell receptor beta chains came from one sample sequenced in a study of blood T cell repertoires in COVID-19. Generated by immunoSEQ multiplex PCR, the TCRdb table keeps only in-frame clones and is missing some. Of roughly 370,000 clones listed, around nine tenths were seen once; the top ten hold approximately 9.3%. The sequenced sample consisted of PBMCs or T cells enriched from blood (not recorded which). These receptor sequences come from a woman aged 50 to 60 who had recovered from COVID-19.

The chain combines TRBV27 with TRBJ1-4, with unresolved D. V dropped 3 bases and J dropped 8 bases, with 19 bases sitting between them. The CDR3 is 16 residues long. CDR1 is MNHEY and CDR2 is SMNVEV in the germline V gene (reference sequence). CDR3 nucleotide sequence: TGTGCCAGCAGTTTCTTACCGGGGAACATGAAGGAAAAACTGTTTTTT. Amino acids: CASSFLPGNMKEKLFF.

The chain joins TRBV5-1 to TRBJ2-5; the match to TRBD1 covers 10 bases. Trimming cost V 3 bases and J 5 bases; bases outside gene matches: 10. The CDR3 consists of 16 residues. The germline V gene encodes CDR1 SGHRS and CDR2 YFSETQ. CDR3 bases: TGCGCCAGCAGCTCGACCGGGACAGGGGTCTGGGAGACCCAGTACTTC. Its protein is CASSSTGTGVWETQYF.

This clone was counted a single time. The V and J genes are TRBV24-1 and TRBJ2-1; D remains unclear. Germline V gene data show CDR1 as KGHDR and CDR2 as SFDVKD. CDR3 length equals 12 residues. Trimming took 4 bases from V and 5 from J, leaving 5 bases between them. The CDR3 here is CATSDPNNEQFF. The CDR3 DNA reads as TGTGCCACCAGTGACCCTAACAATGAGCAGTTCTTC.

The CDR3 DNA sequence: TGTGCCAGCAGCTTCCGAGGCGAAAATCAGCCCCAGCATTTT. Amino acids: CASSFRGENQPQHF. The V call is TRBV7-2, the J call TRBJ1-5; D gene uncertain. The CDR3 length is 14 residues. The V gene lost 3 bases and the J gene lost 4 bases, with 10 bases spanning the gap. From germline, CDR1 is SGHTA and CDR2 FQGNSA.

The rearrangement links TRBV3-1 (or the pseudogene TRBV3-2) to TRBJ2-6; 11 bases are shared with TRBD1. Trimming took 1 base from V and 1 from J; bases not matched to a gene: 3. The CDR3 extends over 18 amino acids. CDR1 and CDR2 (germline): LGHDT, YNNKEL (reference sequence). This CDR3 is CASSQGTGGRSGANVLTF. The CDR3 DNA is TGTGCCAGCAGCCAAGGGACAGGGGGCAGGTCTGGGGCCAACGTCCTGACTTTC.

The chain employs TRBV7-8 and TRBJ1-3; the D gene is possibly TRBD1 (6 bases). The V end was cut by 5 bases, the J end by 4 bases, with 9 bases between. This CDR3 comprises 13 residues. The V gene's germline CDR1 is SGHVS and CDR2 FQNEAQ. CDR3 nucleotides: TGTGCCAGCAGCACCAGGGGCGGAAACACCATATATTTT. Its translation is CASSTRGGNTIYF.

J is TRBJ2-4 and V is TRBV28; D is uncertain. V gave up 4 bases and J gave up 1 base, with 14 bases separating them. The CDR3 totals 16 residues. Germline CDR1 MDHEN, CDR2 SYDVKM. CDR3 in DNA: TGTGCCAGCAGTTCCGTCTTATCTGTGGCCAAAAACATTCAGTACTTC. This gives the protein CASSSVLSVAKNIQYF.

The chain links TRBV28 to TRBJ2-7; D is uncertain. Trimming stripped 6 bases from V and 3 bases from J, with 9 bases between. The CDR3 length is 12 residues. Germline V gives CDR1 MDHEN, CDR2 SYDVKM. CDR3 in DNA: TGTGCCAGCAGCAGATATAACTACGAGCAGTACTTC. Encoded protein: CASSRYNYEQYF.

V and J are TRBV10-1 and TRBJ1-5; 8 nucleotides agree with TRBD1. With 9 bases clipped from V and 0 bases from J, the junction kept 7 bases outside the gene matches. The CDR3 sequence is 15 residues long. Germline V lookup: CDR1 WNHNN, CDR2 SYGVQD (reference sequence). The CDR3 sequence: CARWTGRYSNQPQHF. The CDR3 DNA reads as TGCGCCAGATGGACAGGGCGTTATAGCAATCAGCCCCAGCATTTT.

The gene calls are TRBV18 and TRBJ1-5; 10 bases map to TRBD1. This CDR3 region has 15 residues. V gave up 6 bases and J gave up 2 bases; unmatched junction bases: 4. The germline V gene encodes CDR1 KGHSH and CDR2 LQKENI. The CDR3 region is CASSGDRGGNQPQHF. The CDR3 DNA reads TGTGCCAGCTCGGGGGACAGGGGTGGCAATCAGCCCCAGCATTTT. Drawing the rest from reference TRBV18 and TRBJ1-5, the complete variable domain is NAGVMQNPRHLVRRRGQEARLRCSPMKGHSHVYWYRQLPEEGLKFMVYLQKENIIDESGMPKERFSAEFPKEGPSILRIQQVVRGDSAAYFCASSGDRGGNQPQHFGDGTRLSIL.

V and J are TRBV7-9 and TRBJ1-2, with 7 bases matching TRBD1. This CDR3 has 14 residues. Per germline, CDR1 SEHNR and CDR2 FQNEAQ (reference sequence). With V trimmed by 4 bases and J by 8 bases, 10 bases remained unmatched. CDR3 sequence: CASSSGQLFAGYTF. As DNA, the CDR3 is TGTGCCAGCAGCTCGGGACAGCTCTTTGCGGGCTACACCTTC.

Written as DNA, the CDR3 is TGTGCCAGCAGTGGAACGTTGGACAGGGGTCTTAATGAGCAGTTCTTC. It encodes CASSGTLDRGLNEQFF. The J gene is TRBJ2-1, the V gene TRBV2, with TRBD1 matching 9 bases. Germline CDR1 is SNHLY and CDR2 is FYNNEI. The CDR3 sequence is 16 residues long. Trimming removed 4 bases from V and 7 bases from J; junction bases left unmatched: 11.

This chain connects TRBV7-2 to TRBJ1-3; 10 bases match TRBD1. The ends lost 2 bases at V and 3 bases at J; junction bases unmatched: 13. The CDR3 extends over 19 amino acids. Germline lookup yields CDR1 SGHTA and CDR2 FQGNSA. DNA of the CDR3: TGTGCCAGCAGCTTACGGGGGACAGGGGTAGAAATAGGTGGAAACACCATATATTTT. Translation: CASSLRGTGVEIGGNTIYF.

This chain uses TRBV19 with TRBJ2-7, with 8 nucleotides matching TRBD1. The CDR3 contains 14 residues. The trim removed 5 bases at V and 2 bases at J, leaving 5 bases unmatched. The germline gives CDR1 LNHDA, CDR2 SQIVND (reference sequence). In DNA, the CDR3 is TGTGCCAGTAGTCTCGGGACAGGACCCTACGAGCAGTACTTC. Translation: CASSLGTGPYEQYF.

V and J are TRBV9 and TRBJ1-1; D is unresolved. V lost 0 bases and J 0 bases, leaving 9 bases between the germline ends. The CDR3 spans 15 residues. Germline CDR1 and CDR2: SGDLS and YYNGEE. The CDR3 nucleotides are TGTGCCAGCAGCGTAGGACACGTCATGAACACTGAAGCTTTCTTT. This codes for CASSVGHVMNTEAFF.

This clone was seen a few times. The chain joins TRBV7-9 to TRBJ1-1; no definite D call. The length of the CDR3 is 14 residues. V was pared by 6 bases and J by 5 bases, with 16 bases between. The germline V gene encodes CDR1 SEHNR and CDR2 FQNEAQ (reference sequence). The CDR3 region is CASSLGDWGTEAFF. The CDR3 region has the DNA TGTGCCAGCAGTTTGGGAGACTGGGGAACTGAAGCTTTCTTT. Full variable domain (outside the CDR3, taken from reference TRBV7-9 and TRBJ1-1): DTGVSQNPRHKITKRGQNVTFRCDPISEHNRLYWYRQTLGQGPEFLTYFQNEAQLEKSRLLSDRFSAERPKGSFSTLEIQRTEQGDSAMYLCASSLGDWGTEAFFGQGTRLTVV.

The CDR3 loop reads CASSAPGHNTGELFF. The CDR3 nucleotides read TGCGCCAGCAGCGCACCAGGACACAACACCGGGGAGCTGTTTTTT. V and J are TRBV5-1 and TRBJ2-2, with D possibly being TRBD1 (5 bases). Trimming cost V 4 bases and J 2 bases, with 12 bases left between them. The germline CDR1 and CDR2 sequences are SGHRS and YFSETQ. The CDR3 spans 15 residues.

The chain is built from TRBV27 and TRBJ1-2, with D tentatively TRBD1 (5 bases). Germline V lookup: CDR1 MNHEY, CDR2 SMNVEV (reference sequence). The CDR3 loop spans 14 amino acids. V lost 3 bases and J 2 bases, leaving 10 bases between the germline ends. CDR3 sequence (DNA): TGTGCCAGCAGTTTCGGGGGTGCAAACTATGGCTACACCTTC. Encoded protein: CASSFGGANYGYTF.

J is TRBJ2-1 and V is TRBV3-1 (or the pseudogene TRBV3-2), with 8 bases matching TRBD2. The V and J ends lost 4 bases and 3 bases, in that order; junction bases with no gene match: 5. Germline V gene data show CDR1 as LGHDT and CDR2 as YNNKEL (reference sequence). The CDR3 has 15 amino acids. The DNA of the CDR3 is TGTGCCAGCAGCCTGTCGGGGGGGTTCTACAATGAGCAGTTCTTC. Its protein is CASSLSGGFYNEQFF.

V and J are TRBV2 and TRBJ1-3; unclear D gene. Germline V gene sequence: CDR1 SNHLY, CDR2 FYNNEI. Deletions cut 4 bases from V and 3 bases from J, with 7 bases between. The CDR3 length is 13 residues. For the CDR3, the DNA is TGTGCCAGCAGTGGAGGACTTGGAAACACCATATATTTT. Translating gives CASSGGLGNTIYF. Based on the CDR3 plus reference TRBV2 and TRBJ1-3, the full variable domain is EPEVTQTPSHQVTQMGQEVILRCVPISNHLYFYWYRQILGQKVEFLVSFYNNEISEKSEIFDDQFSVERPDGSNFTLKIRSTKLEDSAMYFCASSGGLGNTIYFGEGSWLTVV.

This clone was picked up a small number of times. The rearrangement joins TRBV6-5 to TRBJ1-2; weak D call: TRBD1 (6 bases). Looked up from germline, CDR1 is MNHEY and CDR2 is SVGAGI. Trimming pared 0 bases from V and 4 bases from J, leaving 15 bases between. This CDR3 has 16 amino acids. The CDR3 DNA reads as TGTGCCAGCAGTTACTCACCTGGGGGCGCCGGCTATGGCTACACCTTC. Translated: CASSYSPGGAGYGYTF.

This clone was seen once. This chain links TRBV4-1 with TRBJ1-3; D unresolved. The CDR3 spans 16 residues. The V gene's germline CDR1 is MGHRA and CDR2 YSYEKL. V lost 0 bases and J lost 0, with 9 bases in between. This CDR3 reads CASSQEVTSSGNTIYF. For the CDR3, the DNA is TGCGCCAGCAGCCAAGAGGTCACTTCCTCTGGAAACACCATATATTTT.

This clone came up a few times. The V gene is TRBV3-1 (or the pseudogene TRBV3-2), the J gene TRBJ1-6, with D tentatively TRBD1 (6 bases). Germline V gives CDR1 LGHDT, CDR2 YNNKEL (reference sequence). V was shortened by 2 bases and J by 6 bases, with 11 bases between the two germline ends. The CDR3 runs 15 residues. The CDR3 nucleotides read TGTGCCAGCAGCCAATCTGGGGGCCCTAATTCACCCCTCCACTTT. It translates to CASSQSGGPNSPLHF.

This clone was seen once. The chain has TRBV5-1 and TRBJ2-5, with D perhaps matching TRBD2 (5 bases). CDR1 and CDR2 from the germline V gene are SGHRS and YFSETQ. V was cut by 0 bases and J by 5 bases, with 11 bases left in between. The CDR3 totals 14 residues. The CDR3 is CASSLARTGETQYF. CDR3 nucleotide sequence: TGCGCCAGCAGCTTGGCCCGGACTGGGGAGACCCAGTACTTC.

The chain joins TRBV5-1 to TRBJ2-3; no clear D. V lost 0 bases and J 6 bases, leaving 8 bases between the germline ends. CDR1 SGHRS and CDR2 YFSETQ come from the germline V gene. The CDR3 sequence is 13 residues long. The CDR3 coding sequence is TGCGCCAGCAGCTTGGATCTAGTGGATACGCAGTATTTT. Translation gives CASSLDLVDTQYF.

The rearrangement joins TRBV10-3 to TRBJ1-1; D not certain. The ends were cut back, 0 bases at V and 8 bases at J, with 4 bases in the middle. The CDR3 runs to 11 residues. Germline CDR1 is ENHRY and CDR2 is SYGVKD. As DNA, the CDR3 is TGTGCCATCAGTGAGTCAGCCGAAGCTTTCTTT. This sequence encodes CAISESAEAFF.

About this clone: One end of the junction does not line up with germline, which may come from a read error. The chain joins TRBV2 to TRBJ2-4, with no clear D. The CDR3 is made up of 14 amino acids. Per the germline V gene, CDR1 is SNHLY and CDR2 is FYNNEI. CDR3 region: CASSEELAKNIQYF. CDR3 sequence (DNA): TGTGCCAGCAGCGAAGAGCTAGCCAAAAACATTCAGTACTTC.

As DNA, the CDR3 is TGTGCCAGCAGCGTAGCTTTGGCGGGAGCCTACAATGAGCAGTTCTTC. Translation gives CASSVALAGAYNEQFF. This chain joins TRBV9 and TRBJ2-1, with 7 bases matching TRBD2. Trimming cost V 0 bases and J 2 bases; bases outside gene matches: 5. Germline assignment: CDR1 SGDLS and CDR2 YYNGEE. This CDR3 is 16 amino acids long.

The chain joins TRBV18 to TRBJ2-1; D not resolved. V lost 6 bases to trimming and J lost 6 bases, with 12 bases between them. Germline CDR1 is KGHSH and CDR2 is LQKENI. The CDR3 loop spans 13 amino acids. CDR3 in amino acids: CASSQPGSNEQFF. CDR3 sequence (DNA): TGTGCCAGCTCGCAGCCCGGGTCCAATGAGCAGTTCTTC. Together with reference TRBV18 and TRBJ2-1, the CDR3 gives the full variable domain: NAGVMQNPRHLVRRRGQEARLRCSPMKGHSHVYWYRQLPEEGLKFMVYLQKENIIDESGMPKERFSAEFPKEGPSILRIQQVVRGDSAAYFCASSQPGSNEQFFGPGTRLTVL.